In this sample, the clone carrying this T cell receptor beta chain turned up once. What it binds is unknown. Naive-designated CD8 cells lacked CD45RO, were positively enriched for CCR7, and omitted terminally differentiated effector memory CD45RA+ cells. The germline gives CDR1 SGHTS, CDR2 YDEGEE. CDR3 length equals 14 residues. Trimming took 4 bases from V and 9 from J, leaving 17 bases between them. Deep was the level used in running the assay. In the original analysis: ImmunoSEQ only sent back junction sequences with no quality scores, so filtering was done differently. Clones were read by immunoSEQ multiplex PCR, and TCRdb kept only the in-frame ones, dropping some. Clone size and the V and J calls come from that table; the DNA yielded D and trimming. The repertoire holds fewer than 850,000 clones, with around 96% as singletons. The data stem from a study of shared clonotypes between healthy human individuals. Study findings and constraints: Among the subsets, naive ones generally showed larger estimated richness than memory ones. Sampling used blood alone; tissue repertoires probably differ.

The source material was naive CD8+ T cells sorted from blood. This TCR derives from a man aged 25-45 years in good health. The chain combines TRBV5-8 with TRBJ1-5; no reliable D call. CDR3 sequence reads: CASSEGLRSRPQHF. CDR3 coding DNA: TGTGCCAGCAGCGAAGGACTGCGCTCACGGCCCCAGCATTTT.